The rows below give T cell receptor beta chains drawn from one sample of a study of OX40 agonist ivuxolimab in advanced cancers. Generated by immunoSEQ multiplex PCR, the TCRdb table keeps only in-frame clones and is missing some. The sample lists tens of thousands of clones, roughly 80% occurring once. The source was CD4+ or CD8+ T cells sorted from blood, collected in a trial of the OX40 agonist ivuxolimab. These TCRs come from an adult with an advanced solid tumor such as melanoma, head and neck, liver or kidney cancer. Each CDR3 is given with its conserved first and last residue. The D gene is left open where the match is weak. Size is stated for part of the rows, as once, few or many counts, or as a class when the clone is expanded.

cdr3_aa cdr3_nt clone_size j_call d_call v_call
CASSGTGGSYNSPLHF TGTGCCAGCAGCGGAACAGGGGGCTCCTATAATTCACCCCTCCACTTT - TRBJ1-6 TRBD1 TRBV5-8
CASSPPFRSGWDTEAFF TGTGCCAGCAGCCCCCCCTTCCGGTCGGGGTGGGACACTGAAGCTTTCTTT - TRBJ1-1 - TRBV7-9
CASSKGTFSGNTIYF TGTGCCAGCAGCAAGGGGACCTTCTCTGGAAACACCATATATTTT once TRBJ1-3 - TRBV21-1
CASGDREVGELFF TGTGCCAGCGGGGACAGGGAGGTCGGGGAGCTGTTTTTT - TRBJ2-2 TRBD1 TRBV2
CASSDGLLNTEAFF TGTGCCAGCAGTGATGGGCTACTAAACACTGAAGCTTTCTTT once TRBJ1-1 - TRBV6-1
CASSGYRGRLNEQFF TGTGCCAGCAGCGGTTACAGGGGGCGCTTGAATGAGCAGTTCTTC once TRBJ2-1 TRBD1 TRBV9
CASSEEGAGDGNEQFF TGTGCCAGCAGTGAAGAGGGGGCGGGAGACGGCAATGAGCAGTTCTTC - TRBJ2-1 - TRBV6-1
CGALAGSHTTNEQFF TGTGGGGCACTAGCGGGTTCCCACACGACCAATGAGCAGTTCTTC - TRBJ2-1 TRBD2 TRBV28
CASSQSQQGAYEQYF TGCGCCAGCAGCCAAAGTCAACAGGGGGCGTACGAGCAGTACTTC - TRBJ2-7 TRBD1 TRBV4-1
CASKAGGNTDTQYF TGCGCCAGCAAGGCAGGGGGGAACACAGATACGCAGTATTTT - TRBJ2-3 - TRBV5-1
CASSVAGQGAYGNTIYF TGTGCCAGCAGCGTAGCGGGACAGGGGGCTTATGGAAACACCATATATTTT - TRBJ1-3 TRBD1 TRBV9
CASSDRALRAQETQYF TGTGCCAGTAGTGACCGGGCCCTCCGGGCCCAAGAGACCCAGTACTTC - TRBJ2-5 - TRBV19
CASSLMLSNEQFF TGTGCCAGCAGCTTAATGCTCTCCAATGAGCAGTTCTTC - TRBJ2-1 - TRBV7-3
CASSRDREDTEAFF TGTGCCAGCAGCCGGGACAGGGAGGATACTGAAGCTTTCTTT - TRBJ1-1 TRBD1 TRBV5-8
CASSQVGGSEETQYF TGTGCCAGCAGCCAGGTTGGGGGCAGCGAAGAGACCCAGTACTTC - TRBJ2-5 - TRBV11-2
CASSLVGGRVGEQYF TGTGCCAGCAGCTTGGTGGGCGGCAGGGTTGGCGAGCAGTACTTC - TRBJ2-7 - TRBV5-6
CASSEYGTTTISPLHF TGTGCCAGCAGTGAATACGGGACAACGACGATTTCACCCCTCCACTTT - TRBJ1-6 - TRBV27
CASKTRDPQHF TGTGCCAGCAAGACCCGGGACCCCCAGCATTTT - TRBJ1-5 - TRBV28
CASKAGGPTDTQYF TGTGCCAGCAAAGCGGGGGGGCCTACAGATACGCAGTATTTT - TRBJ2-3 TRBD2 TRBV2
CASNPDNNEQFF TGTGCCAGCAATCCAGACAACAATGAGCAGTTCTTC - TRBJ2-1 - TRBV2
CASSSYKNTEAFF TGTGCCAGCAGCTCATACAAGAACACTGAAGCTTTCTTT - TRBJ1-1 - TRBV7-6
CASSSGDSGNTIYF TGTGCCAGCAGTTCAGGGGACTCTGGAAACACCATATATTTT - TRBJ1-3 - TRBV6-6
CASSPAVNTGELFF TGTGCCAGCAGTCCTGCCGTGAACACCGGGGAGCTGTTTTTT - TRBJ2-2 - TRBV11-3
CASSPMQGKKNIQYF TGTGCCAGCTCACCGATGCAGGGGAAGAAAAACATTCAGTACTTC - TRBJ2-4 - TRBV18
CASSPRLFADNEQFF TGTGCCAGCAGTCCGCGGCTTTTTGCGGACAATGAGCAGTTCTTC - TRBJ2-1 - TRBV2
CASSPGQGAAYTEAFF TGCGCCAGCAGCCCGGGACAGGGGGCCGCGTACACTGAAGCTTTCTTT - TRBJ1-1 TRBD1 TRBV4-1
CASSKQGVRSTDTQYF TGCGCCAGCAGCAAACAGGGAGTCCGAAGCACAGATACGCAGTATTTT - TRBJ2-3 - TRBV5-1
CASSLDPESPLHF TGTGCCAGCAGCCTAGATCCCGAATCACCCCTCCACTTT - TRBJ1-6 - TRBV11-3
CASSHSQGSYGYTF TGTGCCAGCAGCCACTCACAGGGAAGCTATGGCTACACCTTC - TRBJ1-2 - TRBV6-6
CASSLSSNEQYF TGTGCCAGCAGCTTATCCAGCAACGAGCAGTACTTC - TRBJ2-7 - TRBV7-9
CASSPGYRTGEMKYF TGTGCCAGCTCACCCGGCTACCGGACAGGGGAAATGAAGTACTTC few TRBJ2-7 TRBD1 TRBV18
CASRSGTTLGETQYF TGTGCCAGCCGATCCGGGACTACCCTGGGAGAGACCCAGTACTTC - TRBJ2-5 TRBD2 TRBV5-4